The 23 T cell receptor beta chains listed next were all sequenced from one sample in a study of blood T cells in healthy people across ages. Using a J-beta primer mix together with a sample-barcoded 5' primer, a second PCR was run for about 7 to 12 cycles. In TCRdb, the 5' RACE reads were re-called with MiXCR into one record per CDR3 protein. Altogether roughly 830,000 distinct CDR3 sequences are present, approximately 59% being singletons, with the ten largest covering around a quarter. Sequencing input: blood. Receptors originate from a man in his thirties or forties in good health.

The chain employs TRBV5-1 and TRBJ2-5; D possibly corresponds to TRBD2 (6 bases). Germline V lookup: CDR1 SGHRS, CDR2 YFSETQ. The CDR3 loop spans 16 amino acids. Trimming took off 3 bases at V and 4 bases at J, with 19 bases between the two ends. This CDR3 is CASSSTGTRGGETQYF. CDR3 bases: TGCGCCAGCAGCTCCACCGGGACGCGGGGCGGAGAGACCCAGTACTTC.

This clonotype showed up just a few times. The gene calls are TRBV7-2 and TRBJ1-6; D may be TRBD1 (5 bases). The V and J ends lost 1 base and 7 bases respectively, with 11 bases between them. Germline V gene sequence: CDR1 SGHTA, CDR2 FQGNSA. The CDR3 covers 15 residues. CDR3 coding DNA: TGTGCCAGCAGCTTAGGGACACCCGGAAATTCACCCCTCCACTTT. It yields the protein CASSLGTPGNSPLHF.

The CDR3 nucleotides read TGCGCCAGCAGCCAAGGGTCCCGGGGGTTAGCCTGGGAGCTGTTTTTT. Translating it yields CASSQGSRGLAWELFF. This chain uses TRBV4-3 with TRBJ2-2; a weak D match, TRBD2 (6 bases). Germline-derived CDR1 and CDR2 are LGHNA and YSLEER. The CDR3 totals 16 residues. With 1 base removed from V and 9 bases from J, the gap between germline ends came to 18 bases.

This clonotype was picked up a small number of times. The chain couples TRBV29-1 to TRBJ2-7; 7 positions match TRBD2. From germline, CDR1 is SQVTM and CDR2 ANQGSEA. The length of the CDR3 is 13 residues. V lost 6 bases to trimming and J lost 4 bases; unmatched junction nucleotides: 9. The CDR3 DNA reads as TGCAGCGTACAGCGGGGAGTCCCTTACGAGCAGTACTTC. This codes for CSVQRGVPYEQYF.

The V gene is TRBV4-1, the J gene TRBJ2-1; 9 nucleotides agree with TRBD1. Germline lookup yields CDR1 MGHRA and CDR2 YSYEKL. The junction had 5 bases not matched to a gene; V was cut back by 4 bases and J by 4 bases. The CDR3 has 15 residues. DNA for the CDR3: TGCGCCAGCAGCCGCGCCGGGACAGGGTACAATGAGCAGTTCTTC. Translated: CASSRAGTGYNEQFF.

The chain is built from TRBV12-3 or TRBV12-4 and TRBJ2-3; 9 bases match TRBD2. This CDR3 contains 15 residues. After removal of 7 bases from V and 2 bases from J, the junction contained 7 bases not matched to a gene. Here the CDR3 DNA reads TGTGCCAGCAAGCAAGCGGGGGGAAACACAGATACGCAGTATTTT. Its translation: CASKQAGGNTDTQYF.

About this clonotype itself: A much larger clone lies a single base off, so this may be a read error. The CDR3 spells CSASGLAGSSYNEQYF. Here the CDR3 DNA reads TGCAGTGCTTCGGGACTAGCGGGGAGCTCCTACAATGAGCAGTACTTC. V gene TRBV20-1 combines with J gene TRBJ2-5, with TRBD2 matching over 13 bases. Trimming took 5 bases from V and 11 from J; bases not matched to a gene: 17. The germline gives CDR1 DFQATT, CDR2 SNEGSKA (reference sequence). The CDR3 has 16 amino acids.

The table lists this clonotype with a few counts. The chain is built from TRBV20-1 and TRBJ2-3, with TRBD2 matching 11 bases. V lost 6 bases, J lost 3 bases, and 8 bases stayed unmatched. CDR3 length equals 15 residues. The germline V gene encodes CDR1 DFQATT and CDR2 SNEGSKA (reference sequence). The CDR3 DNA follows: TGCAGTGCGCCGACTAGCGGGGAGCCTACAGATACGCAGTATTTT. It specifies CSAPTSGEPTDTQYF.

This chain joins TRBV10-1 and TRBJ2-2; the D gene is possibly TRBD2 (7 bases). V was clipped by 3 bases and J by 2 bases, with 28 bases between them. This CDR3 is built from 21 residues. Germline V lookup: CDR1 WNHNN, CDR2 SYGVQD (reference sequence). In DNA form, the CDR3 reads TGCGCCAGCAGTGAAGTCTACGGGGGGCGGCGAGCGGGCGCAAACACCGGGGAGCTGTTTTTT. Its translation is CASSEVYGGRRAGANTGELFF.

This clonotype showed up just once. This chain links TRBV20-1 with TRBJ1-2; D is undetermined. Germline V gives CDR1 DFQATT, CDR2 SNEGSKA (reference sequence). V lost 3 bases and J 0 bases, leaving 8 bases between the germline ends. The length of the CDR3 is 13 residues. The CDR3 sequence: CSASPLANYGYTF. The CDR3, as DNA: TGCAGTGCTAGCCCTTTAGCTAACTATGGCTACACCTTC.

The chain recombines TRBV7-2 with TRBJ2-7; tentative D call: TRBD2 (6 bases). Per germline, CDR1 SGHTA and CDR2 FQGNSA. The CDR3 covers 13 residues. The V and J ends lost 5 bases and 7 bases respectively, with 15 bases between them. CDR3 protein: CASSATSSGEQYF. CDR3 in DNA: TGTGCCAGCAGCGCGACTAGTTCCGGGGAGCAGTACTTC. The whole variable domain, filled in from reference TRBV7-2 and TRBJ2-7, reads GAGVSQSPSNKVTEKGKDVELRCDPISGHTALYWYRQSLGQGLEFLIYFQGNSAPDKSGLPSDRFSAERTGGSVSTLTIQRTQQEDSAVYLCASSATSSGEQYFGPGTRLTVT.

The rearrangement joins TRBV20-1 to TRBJ2-7; maybe TRBD2 (5 bases). V was trimmed by 5 bases and J by 0 bases, leaving 17 bases between them. The CDR3 has 15 amino acids. Germline V gene lookup returns CDR1 DFQATT and CDR2 SNEGSKA (reference sequence). The CDR3: CSAGGPEFFSYEQYF. CDR3 DNA sequence: TGCAGTGCTGGCGGGCCTGAGTTTTTCTCCTACGAGCAGTACTTC.

In its sample, this clonotype was seen a few times. The chain links TRBV6-2 or TRBV6-3 to TRBJ2-7; no reliable D call. CDR3 length equals 12 residues. Trimming took 7 bases from V and 2 from J, leaving 9 bases between them. Germline V gives CDR1 MNHEY, CDR2 SVGEGT. The DNA for the CDR3 is TGTGCCAGCAAAACACTACCCTACGAGCAGTACTTC. It is translated as CASKTLPYEQYF.

The chain employs TRBV29-1 and TRBJ2-5, with D possibly being TRBD1 (5 bases). Trimming took off 2 bases at V and 5 bases at J, with 15 bases between the two ends. The germline V gene has CDR1 SQVTM and CDR2 ANQGSEA. This CDR3 has 14 residues. CDR3 sequence (DNA): TGCAGCGTTGAACGAAGCACAGGTGGGGAGACCCAGTACTTC. This sequence encodes CSVERSTGGETQYF.

The CDR3 DNA follows: TGTGCCAGCAGCTTAGCGTGGTCAGGGAGAAGGGAGACCCAGTACTTC. Translated, it gives CASSLAWSGRRETQYF. The chain joins TRBV7-2 to TRBJ2-7; D is possibly TRBD1 or TRBD2 (5 bases each). TRBJ2-5 explains the end of the DNA better; the J call may be wrong. From germline, CDR1 is SGHTA and CDR2 FQGNSA. The CDR3 length is 16 residues.

This chain connects TRBV4-3 to TRBJ2-3; D ambiguous. CDR3 length: 15 amino acids. Germline V gene data show CDR1 as LGHNA and CDR2 as YSLEER. Trimming left V 1 base short and J 7 bases short, with 15 bases between. Here the CDR3 DNA reads TGCGCCAGCAGCCAAGGGACCCCGCCGGCGAATACGCAGTATTTT. It is translated as CASSQGTPPANTQYF.

The chain recombines TRBV7-9 with TRBJ2-5; either TRBD1 or TRBD2 may fit D (5 bases each). Germline-derived CDR1 and CDR2 are SEHNR and FQNEAQ (reference sequence). The CDR3 is 14 amino acids. V lost 1 base to trimming and J lost 7 bases, with 13 bases between them. For the CDR3, the DNA is TGTGCCAGCAGCTTAGGAGGGGACCTCAGGACCCAGTACTTC. This gives the protein CASSLGGDLRTQYF.

This clonotype came up a few times. CDR3 loop: CASSQDLRAGATSYEQYF. CDR3 nucleotide sequence: TGTGCCAGCAGCCAAGATTTGAGGGCGGGGGCAACTTCCTACGAGCAGTACTTC. The gene calls are TRBV4-2 and TRBJ2-7; D is perhaps TRBD2 (7 bases). The germline gives CDR1 LGHNA, CDR2 YNFKEQ. This CDR3 has 18 amino acids. The V gene lost 0 bases and the J gene lost 1 base, with 19 bases spanning the gap.

The CDR3 protein is CASSQGTGRYSNQPQHF. In DNA form, the CDR3 reads TGTGCCAGCAGCCAAGGGACCGGACGGTATAGCAATCAGCCCCAGCATTTT. The chain recombines TRBV3-1 with TRBJ1-5; D uncertain. The CDR3 covers 17 residues. Per the germline V gene, CDR1 is LGHDT and CDR2 is YNNKEL (reference sequence). The germline V and J ends were trimmed by 1 base and 0 bases, with 13 bases remaining between them.

This chain connects TRBV6-6 to TRBJ2-5; possibly TRBD2 for D (5 bases). This CDR3 has 12 residues. V was pared by 4 bases and J by 5 bases, with 8 bases between. Germline-derived CDR1 and CDR2 are MNHNY and SVGAGI (reference sequence). DNA of the CDR3: TGTGCCAGCAGTTCGGACTTGGAGACCCAGTACTTC. Translated: CASSSDLETQYF.

The chain links TRBV9 to TRBJ1-6; the D is unclear. The CDR3 runs 13 residues. Germline lookup yields CDR1 SGDLS and CDR2 YYNGEE. V lost 0 bases and J 8 bases, leaving 6 bases between the germline ends. CDR3 in amino acids: CASSVASDSPLHF. The CDR3 coding sequence is TGTGCCAGCAGCGTAGCAAGTGATTCACCCCTCCACTTT. The full variable domain, in which reference TRBV9 and TRBJ1-6 provide the parts outside the CDR3, is DSGVTQTPKHLITATGQRVTLRCSPRSGDLSVYWYQQSLDQGLQFLIQYYNGEERAKGNILERFSAQQFPDLHSELNLSSLELGDSALYFCASSVASDSPLHFGNGTRLTVT.

About this clonotype itself: A clone one base away is much larger, so this may be a read error. The rearrangement links TRBV10-3 to TRBJ2-5, with unresolved D. V lost 2 bases to trimming and J lost 11 bases, with 12 bases between them. Germline CDR1 is ENHRY and CDR2 is SYGVKD. This CDR3 comprises 12 residues. The CDR3 region has the DNA TGTGCCATCAGTGAGAATTCCTACAAGCAGTACTTC. Protein: CAISENSYKQYF.

The chain joins TRBV6-1 to TRBJ2-4, with 10 bases matching TRBD1. The DNA end favors TRBJ2-7, so the J call may be wrong. The length of the CDR3 is 16 residues. Germline values: CDR1 MNHNS, CDR2 SASEGT. For the CDR3, the DNA is TGTGCCAGCAGTGAAGCGCTTCTGGGACAGGGGTGCGAGCAGTACTTC. Protein product: CASSEALLGQGCEQYF.